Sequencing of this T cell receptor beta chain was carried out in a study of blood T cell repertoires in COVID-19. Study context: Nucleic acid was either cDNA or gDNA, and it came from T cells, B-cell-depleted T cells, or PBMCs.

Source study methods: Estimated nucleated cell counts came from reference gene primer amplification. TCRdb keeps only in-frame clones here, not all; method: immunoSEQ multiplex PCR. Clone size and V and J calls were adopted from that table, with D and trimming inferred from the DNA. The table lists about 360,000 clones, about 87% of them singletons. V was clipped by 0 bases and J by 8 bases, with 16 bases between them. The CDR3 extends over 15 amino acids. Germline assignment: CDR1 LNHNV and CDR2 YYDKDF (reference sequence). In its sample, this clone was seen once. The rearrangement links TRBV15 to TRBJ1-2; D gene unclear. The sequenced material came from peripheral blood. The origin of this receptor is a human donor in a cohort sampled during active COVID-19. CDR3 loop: CATSRDFASVRGYTF. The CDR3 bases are TGTGCCACCAGCAGAGATTTTGCATCGGTTCGGGGCTACACCTTC.